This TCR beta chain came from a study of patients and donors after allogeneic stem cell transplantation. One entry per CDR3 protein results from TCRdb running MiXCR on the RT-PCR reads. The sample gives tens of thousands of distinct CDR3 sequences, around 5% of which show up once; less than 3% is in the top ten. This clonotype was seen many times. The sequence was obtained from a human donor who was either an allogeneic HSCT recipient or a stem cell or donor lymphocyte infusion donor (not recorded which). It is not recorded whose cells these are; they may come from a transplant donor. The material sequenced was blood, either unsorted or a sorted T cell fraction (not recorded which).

The CDR3 sequence is CASSPKYTDRGKDTQYF. The CDR3 bases are TGTGCCAGCAGCCCTAAATACACAGACAGGGGCAAAGATACGCAGTATTTT. This chain connects TRBV7-8 to TRBJ2-3; TRBD1 matches 8 bases. Germline lookup yields CDR1 SGHVS and CDR2 FQNEAQ. After removal of 5 bases from V and 5 bases from J, the junction contained 15 bases not matched to a gene. This CDR3 is 17 amino acids long.